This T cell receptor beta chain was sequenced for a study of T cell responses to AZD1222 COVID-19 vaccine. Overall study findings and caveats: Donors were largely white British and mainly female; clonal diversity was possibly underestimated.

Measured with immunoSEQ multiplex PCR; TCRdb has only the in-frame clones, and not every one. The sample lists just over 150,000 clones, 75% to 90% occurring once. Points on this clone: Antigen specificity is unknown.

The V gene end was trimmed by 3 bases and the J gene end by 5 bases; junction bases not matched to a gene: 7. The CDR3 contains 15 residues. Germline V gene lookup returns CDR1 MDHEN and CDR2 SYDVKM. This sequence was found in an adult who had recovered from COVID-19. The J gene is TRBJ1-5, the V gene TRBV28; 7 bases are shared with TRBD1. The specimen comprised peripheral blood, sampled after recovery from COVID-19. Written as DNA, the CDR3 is TGTGCCAGCAGTTTTCGAACAGGGGCGGATCAGCCCCAGCATTTT. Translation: CASSFRTGADQPQHF.